Following are 21 T cell receptor beta chains from one sample sequenced in a study of CD8 T cells in ankylosing spondylitis. TCRdb itself ran the 5' RACE reads through MiXCR, one entry per CDR3 protein. The sample includes roughly 180,000 distinct CDR3 sequences, roughly 13% of them seen just once. Sequenced sample: blood, either unsorted or a sorted T cell fraction (not recorded which). The receptors derive from a male donor with ankylosing spondylitis or in good health (not recorded which).

This clonotype was seen more than once but under ten times. The V and J genes are TRBV29-1 and TRBJ2-7, with D uncertain. The V gene lost 4 bases and the J gene lost 1 base, with 8 bases spanning the gap. The CDR3 runs to 12 residues. CDR1 SQVTM and CDR2 ANQGSEA come from the germline V gene. CDR3 nucleotide sequence: TGCAGCGTTGGCCACGCTTCCTACGAGCAGTACTTC. It codes for CSVGHASYEQYF.

At least ten counts were recorded for this clonotype. V and J are TRBV20-1 and TRBJ1-1; TRBD1 is a possible D gene (6 bases). Trimming stripped 1 base from V and 5 bases from J, with 11 bases between. CDR1 is DFQATT and CDR2 is SNEGSKA in the germline V gene (reference sequence). The CDR3 sequence is 13 residues long. This CDR3 is CSARGGGPTEAFF. The CDR3 DNA sequence: TGCAGTGCTAGAGGAGGGGGGCCTACTGAAGCTTTCTTT.

The V gene is TRBV7-8, the J gene TRBJ2-5, with a possible D match to TRBD1 (5 bases). The V and J ends lost 4 bases and 1 base respectively, with 13 bases between them. The length of the CDR3 is 15 residues. CDR1 is SGHVS and CDR2 is FQNEAQ in the germline V gene. CDR3 sequence reads: CASSSPPDTQETQYF. The DNA for the CDR3 is TGTGCCAGCAGCTCCCCCCCGGACACCCAAGAGACCCAGTACTTC. Variable domain in full (rest from reference TRBV7-8 and TRBJ2-5): GAGVSQSPRYKVAKRGQDVALRCDPISGHVSLFWYQQALGQGPEFLTYFQNEAQLDKSGLPSDRFFAERPEGSVSTLKIQRTQQEDSAVYLCASSSPPDTQETQYFGPGTRLLVL.

The chain links TRBV12-3 or TRBV12-4 to TRBJ1-5; TRBD1 aligns across 8 bases. The CDR3 is made up of 14 amino acids. With 6 bases clipped from V and 5 bases from J, the junction kept 6 bases outside the gene matches. This CDR3 reads CASSSGTGHQPQHF. The CDR3 region has the DNA TGTGCCAGCAGCTCGGGGACAGGACATCAGCCCCAGCATTTT.

The chain uses TRBV6-1 and TRBJ1-4; D not resolved. The CDR3 length is 14 residues. Germline values: CDR1 MNHNS, CDR2 SASEGT. V lost 4 bases to trimming and J lost 4 bases, with 10 bases between them. The CDR3 DNA reads as TGTGCCAGCAGTGGCGGGAGCATTAATGAAAAACTGTTTTTT. Protein product: CASSGGSINEKLFF.

This clonotype showed up just a few times. The V call is TRBV4-1, the J call TRBJ2-1; 11 bases line up with TRBD2. V lost 3 bases, J lost 12 bases, and 10 bases stayed unmatched. The germline gives CDR1 MGHRA, CDR2 YSYEKL. CDR3 length: 15 residues. The CDR3 sequence is CASSQMRVSGGGQFF. The CDR3 DNA follows: TGCGCCAGCAGCCAGATGCGGGTTAGCGGGGGGGGGCAGTTCTTC.

This clonotype was detected ten times or more. The chain recombines TRBV29-1 with TRBJ2-2; TRBD2 aligns across 10 bases. CDR3 size: 15 residues. Germline V gene sequence: CDR1 SQVTM, CDR2 ANQGSEA. V lost 6 bases, J lost 4 bases, and 8 bases stayed unmatched. CDR3 nucleotides: TGCAGCGTCATGCTAGCGGGGGTGGGCACCGGGGAGCTGTTTTTT. Translated, it gives CSVMLAGVGTGELFF.

This clonotype was counted only a few times. This rearrangement joins TRBV25-1 to TRBJ1-1, with unresolved D. The V end was cut by 1 base, the J end by 3 bases, with 6 bases between. CDR1 is MGHDK and CDR2 is SYGVNS in the germline V gene. The CDR3 sequence is 13 residues long. CDR3 residues: CASSELRDTEAFF. The CDR3 nucleotides read TGTGCCAGCAGTGAATTAAGGGACACTGAAGCTTTCTTT.

In this sample, this clonotype turned up many times. The chain recombines TRBV4-1 with TRBJ2-7; D is unclear. The CDR3 loop spans 14 amino acids. The V and J ends lost 4 bases and 3 bases respectively, with 13 bases between them. The germline V gene encodes CDR1 MGHRA and CDR2 YSYEKL. The CDR3 DNA is TGCGCCAGCAGCCCCCATATTGGAAACTACGAGCAGTACTTC. Protein product: CASSPHIGNYEQYF.

Only a few counts were recorded for this clonotype. The J gene is TRBJ2-5, the V gene TRBV6-1; no definite D call. V shed 6 bases and J shed 3 bases, with 11 bases lying between them. The CDR3 is made up of 13 amino acids. Germline CDR1 MNHNS, CDR2 SASEGT. The CDR3 is CASRLTRKETQYF. In nucleotides, the CDR3 is TGTGCCAGCAGACTTACAAGAAAAGAGACCCAGTACTTC.

The chain combines TRBV11-1 with TRBJ2-5; 7 nucleotides align to TRBD1. The germline gives CDR1 SGHAT, CDR2 FQDESV (reference sequence). CDR3 size: 13 residues. The V and J ends lost 6 bases and 2 bases, in that order; junction bases with no gene match: 3. The CDR3 loop reads CASRLQGQETQYF. The CDR3 bases are TGTGCCAGCAGGCTACAGGGGCAAGAGACCCAGTACTTC.

This clonotype has more than one count but fewer than ten. The CDR3 reads CASSLGDTDSPLHF. For the CDR3, the DNA is TGTGCCAGCAGTTTAGGGGACACCGATTCACCCCTCCACTTT. This chain connects TRBV12-3 or TRBV12-4 to TRBJ1-6; weak D call: TRBD1 (6 bases). CDR3 length equals 14 residues. The ends were cut back, 1 base at V and 8 bases at J, with 9 bases in the middle.

The J gene is TRBJ2-1, the V gene TRBV4-1, with 9 bases aligning to TRBD2. V was clipped by 0 bases and J by 9 bases; unmatched bases: 12. Germline-derived CDR1 and CDR2 are MGHRA and YSYEKL. This CDR3 is built from 17 residues. The chain's CDR3 is CASSQDQVGTSSIEQFF. The CDR3 DNA is TGCGCCAGCAGCCAAGATCAAGTGGGGACTAGCTCGATTGAGCAGTTCTTC.

This clonotype was counted only a few times. The chain recombines TRBV15 with TRBJ1-2, with D hard to call. The CDR3 runs to 15 residues. V was shortened by 3 bases and J by 4 bases, with 15 bases between the two germline ends. Germline V gene data show CDR1 as LNHNV and CDR2 as YYDKDF (reference sequence). The CDR3 here is CATSREGARIYGYTF. CDR3 DNA: TGTGCCACCAGCAGGGAAGGAGCACGCATCTATGGCTACACCTTC. The complete variable domain, with remaining parts taken from reference TRBV15 and TRBJ1-2, reads DAMVIQNPRYQVTQFGKPVTLSCSQTLNHNVMYWYQQKSSQAPKLLFHYYDKDFNNEADTPDNFQSRRPNTSFCFLDIRSPGLGDTAMYLCATSREGARIYGYTFGSGTRLTVV.

The chain employs TRBV11-3 and TRBJ2-1, with 7 bases matching TRBD1. Germline CDR1 reads SGHNT; CDR2 reads YENEEA. The ends lost 4 bases at V and 0 bases at J; junction bases unmatched: 3. The CDR3 is 15 amino acids. The CDR3 loop is CASSSSGGSYNEQFF. The CDR3 DNA sequence: TGTGCCAGCAGCTCGTCAGGGGGCTCCTACAATGAGCAGTTCTTC.

The rearrangement links TRBV6-5 to TRBJ2-1, with TRBD1 matching 11 bases. The CDR3 covers 18 residues. Germline V gene lookup returns CDR1 MNHEY and CDR2 SVGAGI. The trim removed 4 bases at V and 7 bases at J, leaving 15 bases unmatched. This chain's CDR3 is CASSLTQYPGQGVNEQFF. CDR3 sequence (DNA): TGTGCCAGCAGTTTAACCCAATATCCGGGACAGGGGGTGAATGAGCAGTTCTTC.

A few counts support this clonotype. The chain combines TRBV30 with TRBJ2-7, with unresolved D. Looked up from germline, CDR1 is GTSNPN and CDR2 is SVGIG (reference sequence). The length of the CDR3 is 17 residues. V was cut by 3 bases and J by 5 bases, with 26 bases left in between. The CDR3: CAWRLPGLLSLGHEQYF. The CDR3 DNA reads TGTGCCTGGAGACTTCCGGGCCTCCTAAGTTTGGGCCACGAGCAGTACTTC.

J is TRBJ1-6 and V is TRBV11-3, with D unresolved. The CDR3 extends over 17 amino acids. V lost 5 bases and J 0 bases, leaving 14 bases between the germline ends. Germline V gene data show CDR1 as SGHNT and CDR2 as YENEEA. CDR3 in DNA: TGTGCCAGCAGCCCCCCCGCAGAGAGCTCCTATAATTCACCCCTCCACTTT. Translating gives CASSPPAESSYNSPLHF. The full variable domain, its missing parts supplied by reference TRBV11-3 and TRBJ1-6, is EAGVVQSPRYKIIEKKQPVAFWCNPISGHNTLYWYLQNLGQGPELLIRYENEEAVDDSQLPKDRFSAERLKGVDSTLKIQPAELGDSAVYLCASSPPAESSYNSPLHFGNGTRLTVT.

This clonotype has a count of ten or more. The chain recombines TRBV7-8 with TRBJ2-7, with 11 bases aligning to TRBD2. Germline V gene data show CDR1 as SGHVS and CDR2 as FQNEAQ. Trimming removed 3 bases from V and 5 bases from J; junction bases left unmatched: 3. The CDR3 is 14 amino acids. CDR3 in DNA: TGTGCCAGCAGCTTTAGCGGGGGGGCTAACGAGCAGTACTTC. Amino acid sequence: CASSFSGGANEQYF.

This chain links TRBV5-5 with TRBJ1-1, with D hard to call. The CDR3 extends over 12 amino acids. V gave up 4 bases and J gave up 6 bases, with 10 bases separating them. Germline V gene lookup returns CDR1 SGHKS and CDR2 YYEKEE (reference sequence). The CDR3 DNA follows: TGTGCCAGCAGCCGCAGCTACTCTGAAGCTTTCTTT. The encoded protein is CASSRSYSEAFF.

This clonotype occurred a few times. This chain joins TRBV27 and TRBJ2-1; either TRBD1 or TRBD2 may fit D (5 bases each). There are 14 residues in the CDR3. Germline loops: CDR1 MNHEY, CDR2 SMNVEV (reference sequence). Trimming pared 1 base from V and 6 bases from J, leaving 10 bases between. DNA for the CDR3: TGTGCCAGCAGTTTATGGGCAGGGAGCAATGAGCAGTTCTTC. Translating gives CASSLWAGSNEQFF.